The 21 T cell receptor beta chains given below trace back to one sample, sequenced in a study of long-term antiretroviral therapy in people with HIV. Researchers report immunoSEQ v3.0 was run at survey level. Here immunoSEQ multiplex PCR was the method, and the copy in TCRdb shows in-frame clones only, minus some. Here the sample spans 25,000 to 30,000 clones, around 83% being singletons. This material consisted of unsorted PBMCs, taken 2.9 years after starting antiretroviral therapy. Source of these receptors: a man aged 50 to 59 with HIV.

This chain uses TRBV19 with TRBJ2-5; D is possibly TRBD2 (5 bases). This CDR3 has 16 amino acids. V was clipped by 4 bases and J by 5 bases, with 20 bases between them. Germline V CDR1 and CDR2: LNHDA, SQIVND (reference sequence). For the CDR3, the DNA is TGTGCCAGTAGTACCCTACCGGGAACTGGGGTGGAGACCCAGTACTTC. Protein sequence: CASSTLPGTGVETQYF.

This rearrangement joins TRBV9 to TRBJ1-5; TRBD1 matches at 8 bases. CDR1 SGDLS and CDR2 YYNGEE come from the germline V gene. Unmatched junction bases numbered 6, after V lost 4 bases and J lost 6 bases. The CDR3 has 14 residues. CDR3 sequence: CASSRGQGGQPQHF. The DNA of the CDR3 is TGTGCCAGCAGCCGTGGACAGGGAGGTCAGCCCCAGCATTTT.

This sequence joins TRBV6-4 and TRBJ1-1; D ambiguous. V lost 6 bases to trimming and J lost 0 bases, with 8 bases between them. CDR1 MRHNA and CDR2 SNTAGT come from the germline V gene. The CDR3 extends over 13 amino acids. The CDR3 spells CASSLGVNTEAFF. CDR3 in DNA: TGTGCCAGCAGCCTCGGGGTGAACACTGAAGCTTTCTTT.

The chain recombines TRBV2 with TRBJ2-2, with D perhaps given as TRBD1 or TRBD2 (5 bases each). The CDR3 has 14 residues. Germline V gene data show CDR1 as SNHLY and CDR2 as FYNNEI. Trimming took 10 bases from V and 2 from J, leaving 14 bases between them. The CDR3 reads CATKRGVNTGELFF. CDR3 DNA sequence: TGTGCCACCAAAAGAGGGGTAAACACCGGGGAGCTGTTTTTT.

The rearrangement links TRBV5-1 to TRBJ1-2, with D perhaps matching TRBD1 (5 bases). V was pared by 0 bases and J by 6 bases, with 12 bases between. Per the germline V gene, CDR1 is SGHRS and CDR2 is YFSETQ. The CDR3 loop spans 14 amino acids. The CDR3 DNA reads TGCGCCAGCAGCTTGGGAGGGGCGCGGGATGGCTACACCTTC. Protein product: CASSLGGARDGYTF.

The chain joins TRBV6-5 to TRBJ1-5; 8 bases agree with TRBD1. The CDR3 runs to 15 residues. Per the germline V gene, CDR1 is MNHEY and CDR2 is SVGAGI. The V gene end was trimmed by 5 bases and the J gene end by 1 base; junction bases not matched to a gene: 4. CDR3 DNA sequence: TGTGCCAGCAGTGTACAGGGGGTAAGCAATCAGCCCCAGCATTTT. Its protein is CASSVQGVSNQPQHF.

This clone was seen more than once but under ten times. CDR3 protein: CASSLSGQGSYEQYF. As DNA, the CDR3 is TGCGCCAGCAGCTTGTCAGGACAGGGGTCCTACGAGCAGTACTTC. The chain has TRBV5-1 and TRBJ2-7; 9 bases agree with TRBD1. Trimming at V came to 1 base and at J to 1 base, leaving 3 bases not matched to a gene. The CDR3 covers 15 residues. Germline CDR1 is SGHRS and CDR2 is YFSETQ.

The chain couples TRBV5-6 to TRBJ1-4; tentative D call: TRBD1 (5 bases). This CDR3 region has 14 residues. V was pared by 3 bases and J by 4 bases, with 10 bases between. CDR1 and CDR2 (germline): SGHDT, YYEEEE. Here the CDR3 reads CASSSDRNNEKLFF. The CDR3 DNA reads TGTGCCAGCAGCTCCGACAGAAATAATGAAAAACTGTTTTTT.

The CDR3 loop reads CASSWDRGLSYEQYF. Written as DNA, the CDR3 is TGTGCCAGCAGCTGGGACAGGGGACTTTCCTACGAGCAGTACTTC. The genes are TRBV28 and TRBJ2-7; 10 bases map to TRBD1. Germline assignment: CDR1 MDHEN and CDR2 SYDVKM. V was pared by 6 bases and J by 1 base, with 6 bases of the junction left unmatched. CDR3 length: 15 amino acids.

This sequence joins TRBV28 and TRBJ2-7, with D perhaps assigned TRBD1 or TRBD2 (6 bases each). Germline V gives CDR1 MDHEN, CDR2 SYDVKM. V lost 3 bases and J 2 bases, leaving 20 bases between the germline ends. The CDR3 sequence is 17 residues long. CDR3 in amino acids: CASSFPRGQGWTYEQYF. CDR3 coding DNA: TGTGCCAGCAGTTTCCCCCGGGGGCAGGGGTGGACCTACGAGCAGTACTTC.

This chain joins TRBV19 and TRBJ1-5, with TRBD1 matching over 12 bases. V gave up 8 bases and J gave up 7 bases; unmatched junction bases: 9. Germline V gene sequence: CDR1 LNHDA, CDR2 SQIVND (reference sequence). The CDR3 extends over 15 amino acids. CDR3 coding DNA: TGTGCCAGTTCCCGGGACAGGGGGCGGCGGCAGCCCCAGCATTTT. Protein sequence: CASSRDRGRRQPQHF.

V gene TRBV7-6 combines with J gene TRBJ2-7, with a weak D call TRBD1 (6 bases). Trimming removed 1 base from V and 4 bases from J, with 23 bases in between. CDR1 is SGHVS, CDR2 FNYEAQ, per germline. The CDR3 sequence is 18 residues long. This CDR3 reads CASSLVPRGTNEGYEQYF. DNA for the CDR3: TGTGCCAGCAGCTTAGTTCCCAGGGGCACGAACGAGGGATACGAGCAGTACTTC.

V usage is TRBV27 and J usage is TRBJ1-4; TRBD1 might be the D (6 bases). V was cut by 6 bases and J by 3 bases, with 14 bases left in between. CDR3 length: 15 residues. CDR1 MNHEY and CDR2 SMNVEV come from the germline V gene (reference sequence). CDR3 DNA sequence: TGTGCCAGCAGAAGGACGAGGGGGGCTAATGAAAAACTGTTTTTT. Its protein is CASRRTRGANEKLFF.

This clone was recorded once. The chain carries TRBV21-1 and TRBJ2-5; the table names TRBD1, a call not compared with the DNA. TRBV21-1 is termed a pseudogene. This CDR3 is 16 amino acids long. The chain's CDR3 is CASSKNRRTGAETQYF. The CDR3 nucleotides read TGTGCCAGCAGCAAGAACAGGCGGACAGGGGCAGAGACCCAGTACTTC.

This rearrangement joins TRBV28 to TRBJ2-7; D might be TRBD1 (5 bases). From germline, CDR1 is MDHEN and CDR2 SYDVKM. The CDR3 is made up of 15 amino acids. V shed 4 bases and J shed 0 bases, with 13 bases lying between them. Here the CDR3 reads CASSSPRTYSYEQYF. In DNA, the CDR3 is TGTGCCAGCAGTTCCCCCCGGACATACTCCTACGAGCAGTACTTC.

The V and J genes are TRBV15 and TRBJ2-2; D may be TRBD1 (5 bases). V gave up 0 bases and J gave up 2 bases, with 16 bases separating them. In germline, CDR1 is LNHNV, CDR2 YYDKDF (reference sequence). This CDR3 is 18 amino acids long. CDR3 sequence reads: CATSRDPNQGINTGELFF. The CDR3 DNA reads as TGTGCCACCAGCAGAGATCCCAACCAGGGTATCAACACCGGGGAGCTGTTTTTT.

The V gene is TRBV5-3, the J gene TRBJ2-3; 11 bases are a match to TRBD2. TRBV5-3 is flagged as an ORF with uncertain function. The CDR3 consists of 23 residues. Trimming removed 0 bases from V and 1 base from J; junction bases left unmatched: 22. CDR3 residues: CARSLVGIPRRTSGYKGTDTQYF. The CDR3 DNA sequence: TGTGCCAGAAGCTTGGTGGGAATACCCCGTAGGACTAGCGGGTATAAAGGCACAGATACGCAGTATTTT.

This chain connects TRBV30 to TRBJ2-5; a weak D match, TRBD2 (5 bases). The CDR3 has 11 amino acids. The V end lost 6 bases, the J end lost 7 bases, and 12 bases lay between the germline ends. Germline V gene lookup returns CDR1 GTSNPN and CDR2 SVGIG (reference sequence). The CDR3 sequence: CACARERTQYF. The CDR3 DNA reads TGTGCCTGCGCGAGGGAGAGGACCCAGTACTTC.

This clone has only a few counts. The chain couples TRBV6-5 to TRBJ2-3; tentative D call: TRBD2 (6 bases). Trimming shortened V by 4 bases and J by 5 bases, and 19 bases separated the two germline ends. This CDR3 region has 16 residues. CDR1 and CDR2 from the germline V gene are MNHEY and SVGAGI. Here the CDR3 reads CASSSVGAGVQDTQYF. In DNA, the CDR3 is TGTGCCAGCAGTTCGGTAGGAGCGGGTGTACAAGATACGCAGTATTTT.

The CDR3 DNA is TGCGCCAGCCAAGGGAGGACAGTTGGCACTGAAGCTTTCTTT. Translating gives CASQGRTVGTEAFF. V usage is TRBV4-1 and J usage is TRBJ1-1; D perhaps matches TRBD1 (6 bases). CDR1 MGHRA and CDR2 YSYEKL come from the germline V gene. V lost 8 bases and J 4 bases, leaving 17 bases between the germline ends. This CDR3 comprises 14 residues.

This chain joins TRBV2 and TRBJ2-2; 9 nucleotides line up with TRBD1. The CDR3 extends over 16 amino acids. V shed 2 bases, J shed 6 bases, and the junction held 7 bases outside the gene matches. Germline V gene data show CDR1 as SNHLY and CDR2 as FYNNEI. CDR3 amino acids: CASSESPGQGAGELFF. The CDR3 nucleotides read TGTGCCAGCAGTGAAAGCCCGGGACAGGGCGCCGGGGAGCTGTTTTTT.